A selection of T cell receptor beta chains follows, all from one sample in a study of technical replicates of blood from a handful of donors. The table came from immunoSEQ multiplex PCR; TCRdb's copy has only in-frame clones and leaves some out. The sample includes tens of thousands of clones, roughly 96% seen only once; the top ten take approximately 0.2%. Material: T cells isolated from PBMCs. These receptors all stem from a human donor in good health. CDR3s include the opening cysteine and the closing phenylalanine or tryptophan. The D gene is left open where the match is weak.

J gene: TRBJ2-1
V gene: TRBV27
D gene: TRBD2
CDR3 DNA: TGTGCCAGCAGGGAGTCTAGCGGGAGGGCGTCAACCTACAATGAGCAGTTCTTC
CDR3 protein: CASRESSGRASTYNEQFF

J gene: TRBJ1-1
V gene: TRBV11-3
D gene: TRBD1
CDR3 DNA: TGTGCCAGCAGCTTAGGAGCCCGGACAGGGAGGACCACTGAAGCTTTCTTT
CDR3 protein: CASSLGARTGRTTEAFF

J gene: TRBJ2-6
V gene: TRBV5-4
D gene: TRBD2
CDR3 DNA: TGTGCCAGCAGCGGGACTAGCGGGGGCTCTGGGGCCAACGTCCTGACTTTC
CDR3 protein: CASSGTSGGSGANVLTF

J gene: TRBJ1-1
V gene: TRBV20-1
D gene: .
CDR3 DNA: TGCAGTGCCCGCAGGGGATCTGAAGCTTTCTTT
CDR3 protein: CSARRGSEAFF

J gene: TRBJ2-3
V gene: TRBV2
D gene: .
CDR3 DNA: TGTGCCAGCAGTTTTTTGCAGGACACAGATACGCAGTATTTT
CDR3 protein: CASSFLQDTDTQYF

J gene: TRBJ1-1
V gene: TRBV2
D gene: TRBD1
CDR3 DNA: TGTGCCAGCGCGACAGGGGTCACTGAAGCTTTCTTT
CDR3 protein: CASATGVTEAFF

J gene: TRBJ1-4
V gene: TRBV7-2
D gene: TRBD1
CDR3 DNA: TGTGCCAGCAGCTTACAGGGGGTTTGGGAAAAACTGTTTTTT
CDR3 protein: CASSLQGVWEKLFF

J gene: TRBJ2-7
V gene: TRBV5-8
D gene: .
CDR3 DNA: TGTGCCAGCACCTCGTCGGCTAGTTCGGCTACGGGGTACTTC
CDR3 protein: CASTSSASSATGYF

J gene: TRBJ1-2
V gene: TRBV14
D gene: TRBD1
CDR3 DNA: TGTGCCAGCAGCCAATACACGGGACAGGCTGGATATGGCTACACCTTC
CDR3 protein: CASSQYTGQAGYGYTF

J gene: TRBJ1-1
V gene: TRBV30
D gene: .
CDR3 DNA: TGTGCCTGGAGTGTACAGGGGAACACTGAAGCTTTCTTT
CDR3 protein: CAWSVQGNTEAFF